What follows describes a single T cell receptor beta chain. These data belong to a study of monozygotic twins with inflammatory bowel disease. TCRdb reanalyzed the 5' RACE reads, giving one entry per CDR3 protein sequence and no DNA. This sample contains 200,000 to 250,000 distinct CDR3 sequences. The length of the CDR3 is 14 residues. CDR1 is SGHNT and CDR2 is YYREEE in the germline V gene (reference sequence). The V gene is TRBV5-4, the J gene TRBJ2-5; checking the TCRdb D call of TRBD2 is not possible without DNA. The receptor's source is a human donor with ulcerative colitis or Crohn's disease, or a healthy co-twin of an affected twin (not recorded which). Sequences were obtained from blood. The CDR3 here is CASSPEGQRETQYF. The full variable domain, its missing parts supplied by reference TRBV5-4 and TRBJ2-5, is ETGVTQSPTHLIKTRGQQVTLRCSSQSGHNTVSWYQQALGQGPQFIFQYYREEENGRGNFPPRFSGLQFPNYSSELNVNALELDDSALYLCASSPEGQRETQYFGPGTRLLVL.